This is a list of T cell receptor beta chains from one sample in a study of beta chain features in type 1 diabetes. This table comes from immunoSEQ multiplex PCR, and its TCRdb copy is limited to in-frame clones, with some not included. Of over 300,000 clones listed, around 8% are singletons. Sequencing was performed on central memory CD4+ T cells from blood. These TCRs come from a woman aged 18 to 35 in good health. The CDR3 runs from the conserved cysteine through the conserved F or W. Fields, in order: V gene, clone size, D gene, J gene, CDR3 length, CDR3 DNA, CDR3 protein. D genes are given only for firm matches. Rows give clone size only sometimes, using once, few, many, or a class for an expanded clone.

v_call: TRBV25-1
clone_size: few
d_call: TRBD2
j_call: TRBJ2-1
cdr3_length: 14
cdr3_nt: TGTGCCAGCACGGCCAGCGGGAGCTACAATGAGCAGTTCTTC
cdr3_aa: CASTASGSYNEQFF

v_call: TRBV10-3
clone_size: few
d_call: TRBD1
j_call: TRBJ2-3
cdr3_length: 15
cdr3_nt: TGTGCCATCAGTGAGCTGGGACAGGGGTCAGATACGCAGTATTTT
cdr3_aa: CAISELGQGSDTQYF

v_call: TRBV7-2
clone_size: many
d_call: .
j_call: TRBJ1-5
cdr3_length: 16
cdr3_nt: TGTGCCAGCAGCGATCAGGGGCTGGGGATCCATCAGCCCCAGCATTTT
cdr3_aa: CASSDQGLGIHQPQHF

v_call: TRBV19
clone_size: .
d_call: TRBD2
j_call: TRBJ2-1
cdr3_length: 15
cdr3_nt: TGTGCCAGTACACCGACTAGCGAAACATACAATGAGCAGTTCTTC
cdr3_aa: CASTPTSETYNEQFF

v_call: TRBV7-8
clone_size: few
d_call: .
j_call: TRBJ2-1
cdr3_length: 14
cdr3_nt: TGTGCCAGCAGCTTAGCCGGGAGAAGCTATGAGCAGTTCTTC
cdr3_aa: CASSLAGRSYEQFF

v_call: TRBV18
clone_size: .
d_call: .
j_call: TRBJ2-6
cdr3_length: 14
cdr3_nt: TGTGCCAGCTCGACAGGATCTGGGGCCAACGTCCTGACTTTC
cdr3_aa: CASSTGSGANVLTF

v_call: TRBV25-1
clone_size: few
d_call: TRBD1
j_call: TRBJ2-5
cdr3_length: 15
cdr3_nt: TGTGCCAGCAGTGAATACGGGACAGGGAGGGAGACCCAGTACTTC
cdr3_aa: CASSEYGTGRETQYF

v_call: TRBV7-2
clone_size: .
d_call: .
j_call: TRBJ2-4
cdr3_length: 14
cdr3_nt: TGTGCCAGCAGCTACCCAGGGGCCCAGGGCATTCAGTACTTC
cdr3_aa: CASSYPGAQGIQYF

v_call: TRBV28
clone_size: .
d_call: .
j_call: TRBJ2-1
cdr3_length: 12
cdr3_nt: TGTGCCAGCAGTACTACCTTAAATGAGCAGTTCTTC
cdr3_aa: CASSTTLNEQFF

v_call: TRBV2
clone_size: .
d_call: TRBD1
j_call: TRBJ2-7
cdr3_length: 15
cdr3_nt: TGTGCCAGCAGTAAACCCGGGACAGGGGGAAACGAGCAGTACTTC
cdr3_aa: CASSKPGTGGNEQYF

v_call: TRBV6-4
clone_size: few
d_call: TRBD1
j_call: TRBJ1-4
cdr3_length: 14
cdr3_nt: TGTGCCAGCAGCGAGGGGGCTGAATGGGAAAAACTGTTTTTT
cdr3_aa: CASSEGAEWEKLFF

v_call: TRBV4-2
clone_size: many
d_call: TRBD1
j_call: TRBJ1-4
cdr3_length: 14
cdr3_nt: TGTGCCAGCAGCCAAGATTTCACAGGGGAACAACTGTTTTTT
cdr3_aa: CASSQDFTGEQLFF

v_call: TRBV6-5
clone_size: few
d_call: .
j_call: TRBJ2-6
cdr3_length: 15
cdr3_nt: TGTGCCAGCAGTTACGGAGGGGCTGGGGCCAACGTCCTGACTTTC
cdr3_aa: CASSYGGAGANVLTF

v_call: TRBV11-1
clone_size: .
d_call: .
j_call: TRBJ2-3
cdr3_length: 15
cdr3_nt: TGTGCCAGCAGCTTAAGGCTGGATAGCACAGATACGCAGTATTTT
cdr3_aa: CASSLRLDSTDTQYF

v_call: TRBV7-8
clone_size: few
d_call: .
j_call: TRBJ1-1
cdr3_length: 18
cdr3_nt: TGTGCCAGCAGCTTAGGAAGGCCGCAGGGATGGACAAACACTGAAGCTTTCTTT
cdr3_aa: CASSLGRPQGWTNTEAFF

v_call: TRBV19
clone_size: .
d_call: TRBD2
j_call: TRBJ2-7
cdr3_length: 14
cdr3_nt: TGTGCCAGTAGTACTGGGACTAGCGGACGGGAGCAGTACTTC
cdr3_aa: CASSTGTSGREQYF